This T cell receptor beta chain originates from a study of persistence of HIV-infected CD4 T cells. In regard to this clone: Its specificity is not known.

Stimulation used about 9.2 ug/mL lysate from CMV-infected fibroblasts. CD40L-negative CD69-negative CD45RO-high memory CD4+ T cells were sorted as populations depleted of antigen-responding cells. Plasma HIV-1 RNA stayed below 50 copies/mL for at least 4 years. The libraries were made with immunoSEQ version 4 in survey mode. Assay used: immunoSEQ multiplex PCR; TCRdb lists only in-frame clones, some missing. In the table there are some 48,000 clones, around 75% of which are singletons. The CDR3 loop spans 13 amino acids. Germline assignment: CDR1 SGHNT and CDR2 YENEEA. V dropped 3 bases and J dropped 2 bases, with 7 bases sitting between them.

This chain links TRBV11-3 with TRBJ2-5; D perhaps matches TRBD1 (5 bases). Sequenced material: CD4+ T cells sorted from PBMCs after approximately 19-hour stimulation, taken from a patient who received antiretroviral therapy. This TCR derives from an adult man with HIV who was CMV-seropositive. The CDR3 region has the DNA TGTGCCAGCAGCTTCCAGGGACAAGAGACCCAGTACTTC. Its translation is CASSFQGQETQYF.